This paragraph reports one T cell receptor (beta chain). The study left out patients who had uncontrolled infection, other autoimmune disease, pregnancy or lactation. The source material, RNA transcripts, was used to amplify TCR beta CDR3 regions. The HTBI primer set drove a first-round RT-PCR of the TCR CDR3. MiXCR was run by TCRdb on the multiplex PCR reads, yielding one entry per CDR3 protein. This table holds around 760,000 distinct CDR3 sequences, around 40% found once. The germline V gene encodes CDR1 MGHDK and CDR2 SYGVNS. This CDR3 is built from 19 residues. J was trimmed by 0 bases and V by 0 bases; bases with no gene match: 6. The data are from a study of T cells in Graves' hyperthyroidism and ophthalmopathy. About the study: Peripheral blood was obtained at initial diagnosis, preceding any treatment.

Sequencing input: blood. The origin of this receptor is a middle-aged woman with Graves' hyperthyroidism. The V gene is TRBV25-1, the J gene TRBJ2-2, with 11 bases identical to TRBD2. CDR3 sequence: CASSEYVLAGATNTGELFF. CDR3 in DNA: TGTGCCAGCAGTGAATACGTACTAGCGGGGGCAACGAACACCGGGGAGCTGTTTTTT.